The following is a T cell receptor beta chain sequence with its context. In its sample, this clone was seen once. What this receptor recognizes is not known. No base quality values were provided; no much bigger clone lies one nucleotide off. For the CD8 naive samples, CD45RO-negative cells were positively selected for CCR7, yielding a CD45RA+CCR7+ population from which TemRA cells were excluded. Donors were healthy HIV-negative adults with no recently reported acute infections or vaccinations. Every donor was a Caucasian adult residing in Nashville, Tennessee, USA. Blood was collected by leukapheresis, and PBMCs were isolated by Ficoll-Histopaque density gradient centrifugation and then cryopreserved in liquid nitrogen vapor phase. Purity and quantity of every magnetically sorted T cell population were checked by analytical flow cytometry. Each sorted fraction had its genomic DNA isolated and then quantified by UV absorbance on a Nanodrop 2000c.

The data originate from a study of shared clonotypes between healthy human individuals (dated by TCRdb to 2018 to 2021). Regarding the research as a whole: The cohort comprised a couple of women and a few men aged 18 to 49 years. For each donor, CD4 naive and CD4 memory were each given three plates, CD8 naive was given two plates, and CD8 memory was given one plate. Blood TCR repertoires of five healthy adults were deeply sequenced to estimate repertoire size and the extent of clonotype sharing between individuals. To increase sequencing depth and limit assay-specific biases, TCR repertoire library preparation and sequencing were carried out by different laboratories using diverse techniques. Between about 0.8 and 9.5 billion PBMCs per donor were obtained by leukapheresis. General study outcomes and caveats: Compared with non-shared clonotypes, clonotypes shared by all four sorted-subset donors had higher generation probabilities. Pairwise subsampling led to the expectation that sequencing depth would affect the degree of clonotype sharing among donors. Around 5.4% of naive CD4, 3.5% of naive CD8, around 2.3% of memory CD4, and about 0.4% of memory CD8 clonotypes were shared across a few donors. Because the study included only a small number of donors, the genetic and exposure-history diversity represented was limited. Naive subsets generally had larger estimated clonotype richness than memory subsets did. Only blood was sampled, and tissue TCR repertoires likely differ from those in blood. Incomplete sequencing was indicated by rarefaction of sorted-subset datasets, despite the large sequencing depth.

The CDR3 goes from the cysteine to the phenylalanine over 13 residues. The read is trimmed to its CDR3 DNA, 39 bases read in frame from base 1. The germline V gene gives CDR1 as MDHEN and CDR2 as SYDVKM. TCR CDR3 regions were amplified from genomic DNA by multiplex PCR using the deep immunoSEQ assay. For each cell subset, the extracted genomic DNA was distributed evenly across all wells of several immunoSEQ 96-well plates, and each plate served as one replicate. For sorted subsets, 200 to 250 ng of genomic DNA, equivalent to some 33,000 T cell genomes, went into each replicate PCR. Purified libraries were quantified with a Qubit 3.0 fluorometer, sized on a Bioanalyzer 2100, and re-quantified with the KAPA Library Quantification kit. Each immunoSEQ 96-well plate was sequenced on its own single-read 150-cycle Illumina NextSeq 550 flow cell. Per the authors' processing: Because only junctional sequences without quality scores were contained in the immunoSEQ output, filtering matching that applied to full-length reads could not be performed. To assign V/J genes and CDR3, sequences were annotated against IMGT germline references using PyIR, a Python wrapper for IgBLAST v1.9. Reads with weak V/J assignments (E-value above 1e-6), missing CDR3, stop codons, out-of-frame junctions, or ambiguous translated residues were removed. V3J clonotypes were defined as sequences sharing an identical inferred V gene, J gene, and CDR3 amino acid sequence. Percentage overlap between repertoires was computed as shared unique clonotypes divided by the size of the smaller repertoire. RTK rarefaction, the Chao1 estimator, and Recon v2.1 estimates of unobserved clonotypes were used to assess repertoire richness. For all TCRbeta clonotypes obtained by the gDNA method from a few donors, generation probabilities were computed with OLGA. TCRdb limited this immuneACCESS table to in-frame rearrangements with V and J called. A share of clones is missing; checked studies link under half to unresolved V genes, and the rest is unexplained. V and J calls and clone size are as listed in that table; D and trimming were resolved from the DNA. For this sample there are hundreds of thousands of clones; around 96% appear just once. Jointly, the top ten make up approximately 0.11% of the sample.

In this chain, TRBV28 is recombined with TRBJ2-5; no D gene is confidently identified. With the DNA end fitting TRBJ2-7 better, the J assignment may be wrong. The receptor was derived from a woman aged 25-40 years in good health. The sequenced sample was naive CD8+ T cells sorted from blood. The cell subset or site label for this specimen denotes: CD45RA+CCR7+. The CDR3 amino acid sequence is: CASSSPGFDEQYF. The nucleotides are TGTGCCAGCAGTTCCCCTGGATTCGACGAGCAGTACTTC.